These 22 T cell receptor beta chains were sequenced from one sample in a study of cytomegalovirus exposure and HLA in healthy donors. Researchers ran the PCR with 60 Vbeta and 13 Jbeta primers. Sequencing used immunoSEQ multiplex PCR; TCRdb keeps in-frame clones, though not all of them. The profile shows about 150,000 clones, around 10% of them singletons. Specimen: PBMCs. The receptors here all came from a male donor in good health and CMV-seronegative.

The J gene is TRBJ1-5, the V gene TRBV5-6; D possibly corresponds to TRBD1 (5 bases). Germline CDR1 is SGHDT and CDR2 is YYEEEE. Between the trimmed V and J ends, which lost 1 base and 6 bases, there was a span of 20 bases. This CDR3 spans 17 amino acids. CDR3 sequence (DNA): TGTGCCAGCAGCTTGAGGCAGGGTGGGACTAGGGGTCAGCCCCAGCATTTT. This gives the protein CASSLRQGGTRGQPQHF.

In DNA form, the CDR3 reads TGCAGCGTTGAGGAGACCCGGCACAAAAACATTCAGTACTTC. Encoded protein: CSVEETRHKNIQYF. This sequence joins TRBV29-1 and TRBJ2-4, with D hard to call. The germline V and J ends were trimmed by 3 bases and 3 bases, with 12 bases remaining between them. Germline CDR1 SQVTM, CDR2 ANQGSEA. The CDR3 totals 14 residues.

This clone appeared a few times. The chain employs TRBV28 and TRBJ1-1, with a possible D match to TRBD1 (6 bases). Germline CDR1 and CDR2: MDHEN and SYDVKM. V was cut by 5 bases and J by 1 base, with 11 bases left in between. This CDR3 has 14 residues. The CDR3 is CASSPTDRNTEAFF. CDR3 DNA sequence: TGTGCCAGCAGTCCCACGGACAGGAACACTGAAGCTTTCTTT. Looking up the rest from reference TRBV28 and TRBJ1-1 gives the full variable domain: DVKVTQSSRYLVKRTGEKVFLECVQDMDHENMFWYRQDPGLGLRLIYFSYDVKMKEKGDIPEGYSVSREKKERFSLILESASTNQTSMYLCASSPTDRNTEAFFGQGTRLTVV.

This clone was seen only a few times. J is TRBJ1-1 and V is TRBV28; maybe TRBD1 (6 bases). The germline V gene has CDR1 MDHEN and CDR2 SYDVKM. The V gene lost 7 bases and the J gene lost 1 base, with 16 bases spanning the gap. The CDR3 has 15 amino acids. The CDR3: CASKPRGSGNTEAFF. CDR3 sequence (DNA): TGTGCCAGCAAACCGAGGGGGTCTGGGAACACTGAAGCTTTCTTT.

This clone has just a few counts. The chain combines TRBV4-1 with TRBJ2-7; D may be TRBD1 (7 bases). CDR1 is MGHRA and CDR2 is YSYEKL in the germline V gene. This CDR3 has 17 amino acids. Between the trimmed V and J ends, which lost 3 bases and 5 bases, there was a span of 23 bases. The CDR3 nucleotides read TGCGCCAGCAGCCACCTCCCTGGCAGGGGGGTAGGGAACGAGCAGTACTTC. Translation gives CASSHLPGRGVGNEQYF.

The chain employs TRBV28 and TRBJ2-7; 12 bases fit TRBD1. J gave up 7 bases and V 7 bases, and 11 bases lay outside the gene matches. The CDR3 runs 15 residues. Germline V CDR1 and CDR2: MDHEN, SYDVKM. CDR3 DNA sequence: TGTGCCAGCACCTCGGCGGGACAGGGGGCGCGGGAGCAGTACTTC. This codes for CASTSAGQGAREQYF.

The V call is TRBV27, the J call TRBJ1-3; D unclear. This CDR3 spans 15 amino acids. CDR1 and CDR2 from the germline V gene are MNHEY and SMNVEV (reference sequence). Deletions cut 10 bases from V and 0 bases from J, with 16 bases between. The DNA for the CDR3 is TGTGCCACCCACGGGGTTAAAAGCTCTGGAAACACCATATATTTT. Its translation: CATHGVKSSGNTIYF.

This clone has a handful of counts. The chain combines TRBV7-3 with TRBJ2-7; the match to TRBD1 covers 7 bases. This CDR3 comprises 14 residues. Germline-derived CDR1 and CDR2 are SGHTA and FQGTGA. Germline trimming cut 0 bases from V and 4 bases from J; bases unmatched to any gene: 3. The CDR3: CASSLTGRGYEQYF. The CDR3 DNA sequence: TGTGCCAGCAGCTTAACAGGCAGGGGGTACGAGCAGTACTTC.

The CDR3 protein is CAIGDRGRRGGTNEKLFF. CDR3 bases: TGTGCCATCGGCGACAGGGGCCGCAGGGGTGGGACTAATGAAAAACTGTTTTTT. The rearrangement joins TRBV10-3 to TRBJ1-4, with 8 bases matching TRBD1. V lost 8 bases to trimming and J lost 2 bases; unmatched junction nucleotides: 16. The CDR3 spans 18 residues. CDR1 ENHRY and CDR2 SYGVKD come from the germline V gene.

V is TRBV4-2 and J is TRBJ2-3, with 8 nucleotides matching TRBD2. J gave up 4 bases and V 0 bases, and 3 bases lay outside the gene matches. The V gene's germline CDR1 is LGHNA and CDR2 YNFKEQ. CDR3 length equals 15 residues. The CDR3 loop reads CASSQDDGRADTQYF. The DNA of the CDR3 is TGTGCCAGCAGCCAAGATGACGGGAGGGCAGATACGCAGTATTTT.

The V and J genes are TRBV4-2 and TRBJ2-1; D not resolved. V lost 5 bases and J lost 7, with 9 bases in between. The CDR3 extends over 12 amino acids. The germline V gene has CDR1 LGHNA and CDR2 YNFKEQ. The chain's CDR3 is CASSFPGNEQFF. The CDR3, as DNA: TGTGCCAGCAGCTTCCCAGGTAATGAGCAGTTCTTC.

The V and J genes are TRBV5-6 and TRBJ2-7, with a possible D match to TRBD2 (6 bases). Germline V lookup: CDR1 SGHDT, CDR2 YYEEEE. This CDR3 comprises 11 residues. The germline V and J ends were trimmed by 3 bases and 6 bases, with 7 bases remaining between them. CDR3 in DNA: TGTGCCAGCAGCTCCGGGGGCGAGCAGTACTTC. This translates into CASSSGGEQYF.

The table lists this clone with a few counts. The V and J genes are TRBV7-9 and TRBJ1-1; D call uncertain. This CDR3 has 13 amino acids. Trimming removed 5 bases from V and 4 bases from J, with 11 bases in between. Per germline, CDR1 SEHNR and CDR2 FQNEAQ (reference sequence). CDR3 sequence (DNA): TGTGCCAGCAGCCCCCAGGAAGGCACTGAAGCTTTCTTT. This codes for CASSPQEGTEAFF.

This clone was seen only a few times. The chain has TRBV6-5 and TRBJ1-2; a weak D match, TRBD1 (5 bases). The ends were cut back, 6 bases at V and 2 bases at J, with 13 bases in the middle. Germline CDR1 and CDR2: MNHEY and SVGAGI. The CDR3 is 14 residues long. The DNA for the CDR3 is TGTGCCAGCAGATTGACAGTCTACAACTATGGCTACACCTTC. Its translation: CASRLTVYNYGYTF.

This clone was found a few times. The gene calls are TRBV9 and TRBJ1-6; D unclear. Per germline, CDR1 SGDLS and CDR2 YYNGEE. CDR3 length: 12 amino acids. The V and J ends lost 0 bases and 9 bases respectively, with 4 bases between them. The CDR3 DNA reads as TGTGCCAGCAGCGTAGCGGGTTCACCCCTCCACTTT. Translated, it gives CASSVAGSPLHF.

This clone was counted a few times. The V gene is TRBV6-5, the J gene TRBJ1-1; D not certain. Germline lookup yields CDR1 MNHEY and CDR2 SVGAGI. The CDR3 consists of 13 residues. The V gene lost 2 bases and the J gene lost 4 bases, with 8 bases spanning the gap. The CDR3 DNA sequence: TGTGCCAGCAGTTACAAGGCGGGCACTGAAGCTTTCTTT. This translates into CASSYKAGTEAFF.

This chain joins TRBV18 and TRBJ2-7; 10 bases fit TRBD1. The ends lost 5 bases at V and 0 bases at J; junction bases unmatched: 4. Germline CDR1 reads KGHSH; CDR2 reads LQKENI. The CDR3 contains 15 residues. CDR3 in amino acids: CASSTGTGASYEQYF. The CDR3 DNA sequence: TGTGCCAGCTCAACCGGGACAGGGGCCTCCTACGAGCAGTACTTC.

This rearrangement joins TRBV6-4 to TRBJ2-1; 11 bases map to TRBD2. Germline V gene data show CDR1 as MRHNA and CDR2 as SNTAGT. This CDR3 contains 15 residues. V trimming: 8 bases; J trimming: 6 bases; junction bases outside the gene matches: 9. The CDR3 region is CASGVAGGPVNEQFF. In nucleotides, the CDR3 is TGTGCCAGCGGCGTAGCGGGGGGGCCGGTCAATGAGCAGTTCTTC.

CDR3 DNA: TGTGCCAGCAGTGAGGGGGCCTTTTCGCCCTATGGCTACACCTTC. Translated: CASSEGAFSPYGYTF. The rearrangement joins TRBV6-4 to TRBJ1-2, with D possibly matching TRBD1 (6 bases). The CDR3 has 15 residues. From germline, CDR1 is MRHNA and CDR2 SNTAGT. The V end lost 3 bases, the J end lost 4 bases, and 15 bases lay between the germline ends.

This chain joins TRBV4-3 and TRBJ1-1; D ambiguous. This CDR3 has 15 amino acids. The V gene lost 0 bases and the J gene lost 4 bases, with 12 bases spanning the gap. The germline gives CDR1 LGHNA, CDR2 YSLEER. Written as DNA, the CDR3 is TGCGCCAGCAGCCAAGAGGATCAGGAAGGCACTGAAGCTTTCTTT. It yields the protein CASSQEDQEGTEAFF.

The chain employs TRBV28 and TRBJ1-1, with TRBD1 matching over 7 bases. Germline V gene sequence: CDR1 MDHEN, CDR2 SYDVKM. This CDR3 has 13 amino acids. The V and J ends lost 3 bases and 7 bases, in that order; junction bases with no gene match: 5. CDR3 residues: CASSFIQGNEAFF. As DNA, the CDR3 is TGTGCCAGCAGTTTCATACAGGGGAATGAAGCTTTCTTT. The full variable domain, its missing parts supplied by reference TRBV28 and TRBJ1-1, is DVKVTQSSRYLVKRTGEKVFLECVQDMDHENMFWYRQDPGLGLRLIYFSYDVKMKEKGDIPEGYSVSREKKERFSLILESASTNQTSMYLCASSFIQGNEAFFGQGTRLTVV.

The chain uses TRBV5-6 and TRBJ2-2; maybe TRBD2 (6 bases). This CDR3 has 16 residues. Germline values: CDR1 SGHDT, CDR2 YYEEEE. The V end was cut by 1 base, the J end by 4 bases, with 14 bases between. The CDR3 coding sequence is TGTGCCAGCAGCTTGCCGTGGCGGGGCCCCACCGGGGAGCTGTTTTTT. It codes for CASSLPWRGPTGELFF.